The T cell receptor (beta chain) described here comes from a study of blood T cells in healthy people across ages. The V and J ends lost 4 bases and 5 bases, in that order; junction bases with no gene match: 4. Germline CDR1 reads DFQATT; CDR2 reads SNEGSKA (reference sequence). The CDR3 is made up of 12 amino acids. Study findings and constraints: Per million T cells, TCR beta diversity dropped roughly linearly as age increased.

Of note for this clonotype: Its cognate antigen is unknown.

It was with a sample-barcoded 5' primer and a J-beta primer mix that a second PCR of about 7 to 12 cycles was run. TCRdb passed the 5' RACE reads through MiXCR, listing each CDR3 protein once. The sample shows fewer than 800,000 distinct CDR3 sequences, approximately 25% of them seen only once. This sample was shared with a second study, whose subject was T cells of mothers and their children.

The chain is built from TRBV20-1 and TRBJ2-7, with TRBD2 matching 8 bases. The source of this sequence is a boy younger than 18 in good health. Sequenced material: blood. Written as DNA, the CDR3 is TGCAGTGCTACCCGGACTAGCCACGAGCAGTACTTC. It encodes CSATRTSHEQYF.